This T cell receptor (beta chain) was identified during a study of blood T cells in healthy people across ages. Overall study results and limits: Naive CD4+ cell counts and diversity both ran higher in long-lived than in aged donors. TCR beta diversity was tightly associated with the proportion of naive T cells. It was not known whether donors were CMV positive (a possible confounder of expanded clonotype changes).

Note on this clonotype: Antigen unknown.

A second PCR of roughly 7 to 11 cycles used a sample-barcoded 5' primer and a J-beta primer mix. Each cDNA molecule received a tag from a template-switch adaptor that had 12 random nucleotides. TCRdb passed the 5' RACE reads through MiXCR, listing each CDR3 protein once. The sample lists approximately 1.5 million distinct CDR3 sequences; 42% were seen once. The sequence derives from a woman in her late teens or twenties in good health. The sequenced sample was blood.

CDR3 amino acids: CASSEGWGPGTEAFF. For the CDR3, the DNA is TGTGCCAGCAGCGAAGGGTGGGGGCCTGGCACTGAAGCTTTCTTT. This chain uses TRBV7-3 with TRBJ1-1; D might be TRBD1 (6 bases). Trimming shortened V by 5 bases and J by 4 bases, and 17 bases separated the two germline ends. Germline loops: CDR1 SGHTA, CDR2 FQGTGA. The CDR3 runs to 15 residues.